This T cell receptor beta chain comes out of a study of shared clonotypes between healthy human individuals. Investigators spread the genomic DNA of each subset evenly over several immunoSEQ plates. TCRdb's table, derived via immunoSEQ multiplex PCR, lists solely in-frame clones and lacks some. The repertoire has some 790,000 clones, 55% to 80% of them found once; the top ten carry roughly 1.8%. Germline V gene data show CDR1 as MNHEY and CDR2 as SMNVEV (reference sequence). The CDR3 spans 13 residues. V was clipped by 6 bases and J by 5 bases, with 13 bases between them. The TCR comes from a woman aged 25-40 years in good health. The rearrangement uses TRBV27 and TRBJ1-2, with D possibly TRBD1 on 6 matching bases. The source material was memory CD4+ T cells sorted from blood. Subset of the sample: CD45RA-negative fraction. CDR3 residues: CASSSTGPYGYTF. The CDR3, as DNA: TGTGCCAGCAGCTCGACAGGACCATATGGCTACACCTTC.